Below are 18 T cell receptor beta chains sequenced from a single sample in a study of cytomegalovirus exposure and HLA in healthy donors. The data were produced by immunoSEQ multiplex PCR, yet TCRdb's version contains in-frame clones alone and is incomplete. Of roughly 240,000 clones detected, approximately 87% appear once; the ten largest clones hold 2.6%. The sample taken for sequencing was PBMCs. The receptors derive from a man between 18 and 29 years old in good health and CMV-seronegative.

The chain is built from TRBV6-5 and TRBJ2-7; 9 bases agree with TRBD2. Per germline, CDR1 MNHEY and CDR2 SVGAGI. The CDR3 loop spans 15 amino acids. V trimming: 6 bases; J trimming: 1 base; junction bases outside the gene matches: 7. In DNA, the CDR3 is TGTGCCAGCAGCCTTACTAGCGGGCCTTCCTACGAGCAGTACTTC. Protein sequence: CASSLTSGPSYEQYF.

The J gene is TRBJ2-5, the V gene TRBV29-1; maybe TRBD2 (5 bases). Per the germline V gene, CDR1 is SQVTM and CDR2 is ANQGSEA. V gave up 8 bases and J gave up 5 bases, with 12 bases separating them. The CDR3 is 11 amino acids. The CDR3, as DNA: TGCAGCCTTCAGAAGCGGGAGACCCAGTACTTC. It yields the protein CSLQKRETQYF.

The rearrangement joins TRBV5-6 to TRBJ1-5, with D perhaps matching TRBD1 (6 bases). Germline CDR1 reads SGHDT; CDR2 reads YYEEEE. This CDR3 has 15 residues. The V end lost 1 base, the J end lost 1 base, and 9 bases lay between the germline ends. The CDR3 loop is CASSLSQGSNQPQHF. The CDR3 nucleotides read TGTGCCAGCAGCTTGTCCCAGGGGAGCAATCAGCCCCAGCATTTT.

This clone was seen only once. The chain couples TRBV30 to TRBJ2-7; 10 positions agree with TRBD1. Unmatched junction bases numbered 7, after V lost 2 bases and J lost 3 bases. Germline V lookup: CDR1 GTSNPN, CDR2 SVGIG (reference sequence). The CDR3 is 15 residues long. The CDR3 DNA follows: TGTGCCTGGAGTTTTGCCGGGACAGGGGACTACGAGCAGTACTTC. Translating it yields CAWSFAGTGDYEQYF.

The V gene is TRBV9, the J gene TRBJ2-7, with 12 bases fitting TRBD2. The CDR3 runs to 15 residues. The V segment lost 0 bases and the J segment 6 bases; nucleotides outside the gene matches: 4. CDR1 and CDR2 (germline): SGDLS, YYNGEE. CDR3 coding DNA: TGTGCCAGCAGCGTAGAGGGACTAGCGGGTCGCGAGCAGTACTTC. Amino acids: CASSVEGLAGREQYF.

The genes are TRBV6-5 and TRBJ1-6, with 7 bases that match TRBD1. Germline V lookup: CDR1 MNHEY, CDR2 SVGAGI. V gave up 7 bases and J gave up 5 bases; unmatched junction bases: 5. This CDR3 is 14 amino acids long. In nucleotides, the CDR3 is TGTGCCAGCAAGAGACAGGGTGATAATTCACCCCTCCACTTT. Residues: CASKRQGDNSPLHF.

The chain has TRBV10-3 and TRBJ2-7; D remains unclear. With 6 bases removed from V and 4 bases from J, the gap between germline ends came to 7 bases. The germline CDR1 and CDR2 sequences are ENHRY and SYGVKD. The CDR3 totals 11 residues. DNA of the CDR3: TGTGCCATCAGAAGTAGTTACGAGCAGTACTTC. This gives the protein CAIRSSYEQYF.

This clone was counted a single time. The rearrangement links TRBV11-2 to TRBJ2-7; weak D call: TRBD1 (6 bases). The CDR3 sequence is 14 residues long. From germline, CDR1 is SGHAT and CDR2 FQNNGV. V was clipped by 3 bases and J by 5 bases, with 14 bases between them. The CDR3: CASSFTSDRNEQYF. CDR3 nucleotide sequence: TGTGCCAGCAGCTTTACCTCCGACAGGAACGAGCAGTACTTC.

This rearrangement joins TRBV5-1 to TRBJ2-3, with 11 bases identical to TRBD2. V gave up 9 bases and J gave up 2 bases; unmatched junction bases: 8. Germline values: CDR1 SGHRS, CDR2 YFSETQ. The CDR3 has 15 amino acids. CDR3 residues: CATSTSGVTTDTQYF. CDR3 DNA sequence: TGCGCCACCTCGACTAGCGGGGTTACCACAGATACGCAGTATTTT.

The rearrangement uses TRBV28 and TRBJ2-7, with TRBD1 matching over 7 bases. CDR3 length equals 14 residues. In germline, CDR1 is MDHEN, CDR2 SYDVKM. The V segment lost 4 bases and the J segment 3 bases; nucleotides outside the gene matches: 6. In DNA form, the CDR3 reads TGTGCCAGCAGTTCGGGACAGTTTGGCTACGAGCAGTACTTC. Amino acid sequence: CASSSGQFGYEQYF.

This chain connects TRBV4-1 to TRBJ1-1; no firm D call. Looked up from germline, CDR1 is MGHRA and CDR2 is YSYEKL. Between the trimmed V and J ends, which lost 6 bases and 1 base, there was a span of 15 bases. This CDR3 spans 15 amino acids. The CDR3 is CASRPTAYRNTEAFF. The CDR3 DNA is TGCGCCAGCAGACCTACTGCGTATAGGAACACTGAAGCTTTCTTT.

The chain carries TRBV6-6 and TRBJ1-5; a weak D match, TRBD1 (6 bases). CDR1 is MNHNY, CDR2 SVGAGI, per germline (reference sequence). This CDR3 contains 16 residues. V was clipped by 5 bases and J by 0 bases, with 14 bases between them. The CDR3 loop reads CASSLPRGGSNQPQHF. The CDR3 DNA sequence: TGTGCCAGCAGTCTCCCGCGAGGGGGTAGCAATCAGCCCCAGCATTTT.

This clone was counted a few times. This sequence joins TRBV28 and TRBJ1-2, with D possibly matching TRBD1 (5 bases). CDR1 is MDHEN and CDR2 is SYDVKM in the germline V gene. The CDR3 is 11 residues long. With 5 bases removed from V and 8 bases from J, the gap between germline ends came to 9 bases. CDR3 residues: CASSRQLGYTF. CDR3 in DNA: TGTGCCAGCAGTCGACAGTTGGGCTACACCTTC.

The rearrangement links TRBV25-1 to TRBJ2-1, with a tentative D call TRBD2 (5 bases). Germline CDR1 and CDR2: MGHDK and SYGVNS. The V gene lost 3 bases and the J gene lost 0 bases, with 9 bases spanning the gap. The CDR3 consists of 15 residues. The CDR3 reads CASSDLAASYNEQFF. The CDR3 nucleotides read TGTGCCAGCAGTGACCTAGCAGCCTCCTACAATGAGCAGTTCTTC.

CDR3 sequence reads: CASGTQGTGANVLTF. CDR3 nucleotide sequence: TGTGCCAGCGGGACACAGGGAACTGGGGCCAACGTCCTGACTTTC. This chain joins TRBV28 and TRBJ2-6, with D tentatively TRBD1 (6 bases). Trimming removed 8 bases at V and 2 bases at J, with 13 bases between. Germline loops: CDR1 MDHEN, CDR2 SYDVKM. The CDR3 covers 15 residues. Full variable domain (missing parts from reference TRBV28 and TRBJ2-6): DVKVTQSSRYLVKRTGEKVFLECVQDMDHENMFWYRQDPGLGLRLIYFSYDVKMKEKGDIPEGYSVSREKKERFSLILESASTNQTSMYLCASGTQGTGANVLTFGAGSRLTVL.

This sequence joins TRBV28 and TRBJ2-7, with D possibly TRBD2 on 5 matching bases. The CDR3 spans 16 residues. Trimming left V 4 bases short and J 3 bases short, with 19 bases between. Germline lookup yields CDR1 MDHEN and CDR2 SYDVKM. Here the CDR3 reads CASSSLGSTPDYEQYF. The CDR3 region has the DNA TGTGCCAGCAGTTCGCTAGGGAGCACGCCCGACTACGAGCAGTACTTC.

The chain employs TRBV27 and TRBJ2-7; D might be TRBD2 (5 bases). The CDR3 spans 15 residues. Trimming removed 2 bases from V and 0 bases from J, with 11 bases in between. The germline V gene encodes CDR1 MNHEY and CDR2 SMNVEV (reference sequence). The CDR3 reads CASSLKAVSSYEQYF. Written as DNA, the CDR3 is TGTGCCAGCAGTTTAAAAGCGGTTAGCTCCTACGAGCAGTACTTC.

The CDR3 loop is CASKSAGGTYNEQFF. The CDR3 nucleotides are TGTGCCAGCAAGTCCGCGGGAGGGACCTACAATGAGCAGTTCTTC. V gene TRBV27 combines with J gene TRBJ2-1, with TRBD2 matching over 9 bases. The length of the CDR3 is 15 residues. Germline CDR1 MNHEY, CDR2 SMNVEV (reference sequence). The J segment lost 2 bases and the V segment lost 7 bases, leaving 6 bases of the junction unmatched.